The rows below give T cell receptor beta chains drawn from one sample of a study of T cell responses to AZD1222 COVID-19 vaccine. TCRdb's table, derived via immunoSEQ multiplex PCR, lists solely in-frame clones and lacks some. The sample lists 150,000 to 200,000 clones; roughly 93% were seen once. The sequences come from peripheral blood, collected 28 days after the second dose of the MenACWY control vaccine. The receptors stem from an adult who received the MenACWY meningococcal vaccine as a control. Both conserved end residues are part of each CDR3. A D gene is named only where the DNA matches it firmly. Clone size is shown for a subset of rows, as once, few, many or a class of expanded clone.

v_gene: TRBV5-1
len: 11
abundance: .
d_gene: .
j_gene: TRBJ1-1
CDR3nt: TGCGCCAGCAGCGGGGCGACAAGGGCTTTCTTT
CDR3aa: CASSGATRAFF

v_gene: TRBV27
len: 15
abundance: .
d_gene: .
j_gene: TRBJ1-4
CDR3nt: TGTGCCAGCGCAGGTTCTAGTTTATCTAATGAAAAACTGTTTTTT
CDR3aa: CASAGSSLSNEKLFF

v_gene: TRBV6-5
len: 15
abundance: .
d_gene: TRBD2
j_gene: TRBJ2-3
CDR3nt: TGTGCCAGCACTTTAGCGGGGGGACCCACAGATACGCAGTATTTT
CDR3aa: CASTLAGGPTDTQYF

v_gene: TRBV2
len: 15
abundance: .
d_gene: .
j_gene: TRBJ1-1
CDR3nt: TGTGCCAGCAGGGCAGGACGGCAGGTGAACACTGAAGCTTTCTTT
CDR3aa: CASRAGRQVNTEAFF

v_gene: TRBV9
len: 13
abundance: .
d_gene: .
j_gene: TRBJ1-6
CDR3nt: TGTGCCAGCAGCGAACAGCCCAAGTCACCCCTCCACTTT
CDR3aa: CASSEQPKSPLHF

v_gene: TRBV5-1
len: 12
abundance: once
d_gene: .
j_gene: TRBJ2-6
CDR3nt: TGCGCCACCCAGACTGGGGCCAACGTCCTGACTTTC
CDR3aa: CATQTGANVLTF

v_gene: TRBV7-2
len: 13
abundance: .
d_gene: .
j_gene: TRBJ1-5
CDR3nt: TGTGCCAGCAGCTCACAGTACAATCAGCCCCAGCATTTT
CDR3aa: CASSSQYNQPQHF

v_gene: TRBV6-6
len: 13
abundance: .
d_gene: .
j_gene: TRBJ1-2
CDR3nt: TGTGCCAGCATCCAGGGCCTCTCGAGTGGCTACACCTTC
CDR3aa: CASIQGLSSGYTF

v_gene: TRBV3-1/TRBV3-2
len: 12
abundance: .
d_gene: .
j_gene: TRBJ1-1
CDR3nt: TGTGCCAGCAGCCAAATCGACACTGAAGCTTTCTTT
CDR3aa: CASSQIDTEAFF

v_gene: TRBV11-2
len: 15
abundance: .
d_gene: .
j_gene: TRBJ1-4
CDR3nt: TGTGCCAGCAGCCAAACGTCAGGGGTGGGTGAAAAACTGTTTTTT
CDR3aa: CASSQTSGVGEKLFF

v_gene: TRBV7-2
len: 16
abundance: .
d_gene: .
j_gene: TRBJ2-1
CDR3nt: TGTGCCAGCAGCAGATCCGGGACCACATCCTACAATGAGCAGTTCTTC
CDR3aa: CASSRSGTTSYNEQFF

v_gene: TRBV10-2
len: 13
abundance: .
d_gene: .
j_gene: TRBJ1-3
CDR3nt: TGCGCCAGCAGTGTTCACTTGGAAAACACCATATATTTT
CDR3aa: CASSVHLENTIYF

v_gene: TRBV6-5
len: 15
abundance: .
d_gene: .
j_gene: TRBJ2-1
CDR3nt: TGTGCCAGCAGACCGACAGGAAGCTCCTACAATGAGCAGTTCTTC
CDR3aa: CASRPTGSSYNEQFF

v_gene: TRBV11-1
len: 16
abundance: .
d_gene: TRBD2
j_gene: TRBJ2-3
CDR3nt: TGTGCCAGCAGCGCTACTAGCGGACCGACCACAGATACGCAGTATTTT
CDR3aa: CASSATSGPTTDTQYF

v_gene: TRBV25-1
len: 17
abundance: once
d_gene: TRBD1
j_gene: TRBJ1-6
CDR3nt: TGTGCCAGCAGTGAAGCGTTCGGGACAGGGGATAATTCACCCCTCCACTTT
CDR3aa: CASSEAFGTGDNSPLHF

v_gene: TRBV30
len: 13
abundance: .
d_gene: TRBD2
j_gene: TRBJ2-1
CDR3nt: TGTGCCTGGGGGGAGCGGGGTGGCAATGAGCAGTTCTTC
CDR3aa: CAWGERGGNEQFF

v_gene: TRBV9
len: 18
abundance: .
d_gene: TRBD2
j_gene: TRBJ2-1
CDR3nt: TGTGCCAGCAGCGTTTTGGATAGTAGCGGGGGGCCATACAATGAGCAGTTCTTC
CDR3aa: CASSVLDSSGGPYNEQFF

v_gene: TRBV28
len: 12
abundance: .
d_gene: .
j_gene: TRBJ2-7
CDR3nt: TGTGCCAGCACCAACCTCCCCTACGAGCAGTACTTC
CDR3aa: CASTNLPYEQYF

v_gene: TRBV6-2/TRBV6-3
len: 17
abundance: .
d_gene: .
j_gene: TRBJ1-1
CDR3nt: TGTGCCAGCAGTTATGATGTCCGGGTCCCTTGGAACACTGAAGCTTTCTTT
CDR3aa: CASSYDVRVPWNTEAFF

v_gene: TRBV3-1/TRBV3-2
len: 15
abundance: .
d_gene: .
j_gene: TRBJ1-3
CDR3nt: TGTGCCAGCACTGGAGGAACAGCCTCTGGAAACACCATATATTTT
CDR3aa: CASTGGTASGNTIYF

v_gene: TRBV12-5
len: 12
abundance: .
d_gene: .
j_gene: TRBJ2-7
CDR3nt: TGTGCTAGTGGTTTACTCTCCTACGAGCAGTACTTC
CDR3aa: CASGLLSYEQYF

v_gene: TRBV12-3/TRBV12-4
len: 12
abundance: .
d_gene: TRBD1
j_gene: TRBJ1-2
CDR3nt: TGTGCCAGCAGTCAGGGGGCGCGGGGCTACACCTTC
CDR3aa: CASSQGARGYTF

v_gene: TRBV7-3
len: 14
abundance: .
d_gene: TRBD1
j_gene: TRBJ1-6
CDR3nt: TGTGCCAGCAGCCGACAGGGGGCAGGTTCACCCCTCCACTTT
CDR3aa: CASSRQGAGSPLHF

v_gene: TRBV28
len: 14
abundance: .
d_gene: .
j_gene: TRBJ1-3
CDR3nt: TGTGCCAGCAGATTAGGACACTCTGGAAACACCATATATTTT
CDR3aa: CASRLGHSGNTIYF

v_gene: TRBV5-4
len: 13
abundance: few
d_gene: TRBD1
j_gene: TRBJ1-2
CDR3nt: TGTGCCAGCAGCTTGGTGGGGACAGCCCCCTACACCTTC
CDR3aa: CASSLVGTAPYTF